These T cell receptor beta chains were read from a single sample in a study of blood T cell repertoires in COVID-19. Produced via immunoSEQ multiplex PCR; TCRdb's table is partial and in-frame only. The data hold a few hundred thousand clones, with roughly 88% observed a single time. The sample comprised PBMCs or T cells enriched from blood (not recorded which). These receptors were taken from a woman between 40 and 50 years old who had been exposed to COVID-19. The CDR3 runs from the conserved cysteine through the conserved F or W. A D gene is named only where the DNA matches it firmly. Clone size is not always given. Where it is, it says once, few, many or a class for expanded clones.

cdr3_nt: TGTGCCAGCAGCGTAACGACTCGTCGGGGGGGCACAGATACGCAGTATTTT; cdr3_aa: CASSVTTRRGGTDTQYF; j_call: TRBJ2-3; v_call: TRBV9; cdr3_length: 17; clone_size: -; d_call: TRBD2
cdr3_nt: TGTGCCAGTAGTATCTCCGGGGTCGGCTCACCCCTCCACTTT; cdr3_aa: CASSISGVGSPLHF; j_call: TRBJ1-6; v_call: TRBV19; cdr3_length: 14; clone_size: -; d_call: -
cdr3_nt: TGTGCCAGCAAAGTAGGGGGTGAAGAGACCCAGTACTTC; cdr3_aa: CASKVGGEETQYF; j_call: TRBJ2-5; v_call: TRBV6-5; cdr3_length: 13; clone_size: -; d_call: -
cdr3_nt: TGCGCCAGCAGCTTGGGTGAGACGGGTACCACTCAAGAGACCCAGTACTTC; cdr3_aa: CASSLGETGTTQETQYF; j_call: TRBJ2-5; v_call: TRBV5-1; cdr3_length: 17; clone_size: -; d_call: -
cdr3_nt: TGTGCCAGCAGTTTGGAGCGATACAATGAGCAGTTCTTC; cdr3_aa: CASSLERYNEQFF; j_call: TRBJ2-1; v_call: TRBV27; cdr3_length: 13; clone_size: -; d_call: -
cdr3_nt: TGTGCCAGCAGGATACAGGGCTCAACTAATGAAAAACTGTTTTTT; cdr3_aa: CASRIQGSTNEKLFF; j_call: TRBJ1-4; v_call: TRBV5-4; cdr3_length: 15; clone_size: -; d_call: -
cdr3_nt: TGTGCCAGCAGCTTAACTGTGACTAGCGGGAGAATCCATGAGCAGTTCTTC; cdr3_aa: CASSLTVTSGRIHEQFF; j_call: TRBJ2-1; v_call: TRBV7-3; cdr3_length: 17; clone_size: -; d_call: TRBD2
cdr3_nt: TGTGCCAGCAGCTGGGGGACTTCCCGCAACACCGGGGAGCTGTTTTTT; cdr3_aa: CASSWGTSRNTGELFF; j_call: TRBJ2-2; v_call: TRBV11-3; cdr3_length: 16; clone_size: -; d_call: -
cdr3_nt: TGTGCCAGCAGTTTGGAGGTGGCTCTGGGGGAGCAGTACTTC; cdr3_aa: CASSLEVALGEQYF; j_call: TRBJ2-7; v_call: TRBV28; cdr3_length: 14; clone_size: -; d_call: -
cdr3_nt: TGTGCCAGTAGTATAGATAACCGAGCTAACTATGGCTACACCTTC; cdr3_aa: CASSIDNRANYGYTF; j_call: TRBJ1-2; v_call: TRBV19; cdr3_length: 15; clone_size: -; d_call: -
cdr3_nt: TGTGCCAGCAGTTCAACCTACGAGCAGTACTTC; cdr3_aa: CASSSTYEQYF; j_call: TRBJ2-7; v_call: TRBV7-6; cdr3_length: 11; clone_size: -; d_call: -
cdr3_nt: TGTGCCAGCTCCCTAGCTGGGACAGGAGACTACGAGCAGTACTTC; cdr3_aa: CASSLAGTGDYEQYF; j_call: TRBJ2-7; v_call: TRBV18; cdr3_length: 15; clone_size: -; d_call: TRBD1
cdr3_nt: TGCAGCGCCGAAGGACTCAGAGTCCGGGAGACCCAGTACTTC; cdr3_aa: CSAEGLRVRETQYF; j_call: TRBJ2-5; v_call: TRBV29-1; cdr3_length: 14; clone_size: -; d_call: -
cdr3_nt: TGTGCCAGCAGTCCAAGAACCATCACAGGGTTGAACACTGAAGCTTTCTTT; cdr3_aa: CASSPRTITGLNTEAFF; j_call: TRBJ1-1; v_call: TRBV27; cdr3_length: 17; clone_size: -; d_call: -
cdr3_nt: TGCGCCAGCAGCCAAGAACCCGGAGGAAACATTCAGTACTTC; cdr3_aa: CASSQEPGGNIQYF; j_call: TRBJ2-4; v_call: TRBV4-3; cdr3_length: 14; clone_size: few; d_call: -
cdr3_nt: TGTGCCAGCATTTCCGGGACAGGGTATGGCTACACCTTC; cdr3_aa: CASISGTGYGYTF; j_call: TRBJ1-2; v_call: TRBV12-3/TRBV12-4; cdr3_length: 13; clone_size: once; d_call: TRBD1
cdr3_nt: TGTGCCTGGAACTCGGGACAGACGAGCTATGAAAAACTGTTTTTT; cdr3_aa: CAWNSGQTSYEKLFF; j_call: TRBJ1-4; v_call: TRBV30; cdr3_length: 15; clone_size: -; d_call: TRBD1
cdr3_nt: TGTGCCAGCAGCGTCCGACAGGGCACAGATACGCAGTATTTT; cdr3_aa: CASSVRQGTDTQYF; j_call: TRBJ2-3; v_call: TRBV7-2; cdr3_length: 14; clone_size: -; d_call: -
cdr3_nt: TGTGCCACTAGGTTATCAGGGAACACCGGGGAGCTGTTTTTT; cdr3_aa: CATRLSGNTGELFF; j_call: TRBJ2-2; v_call: TRBV19; cdr3_length: 14; clone_size: -; d_call: -
cdr3_nt: TGTGCCACCAGCAGAGATCGTTGGGCGCCCCAGCATTTT; cdr3_aa: CATSRDRWAPQHF; j_call: TRBJ1-5; v_call: TRBV15; cdr3_length: 13; clone_size: -; d_call: -
cdr3_nt: TGTGCCAGCAGCTTAGGGTCAGCGACTCACTATGGCTACACCTTC; cdr3_aa: CASSLGSATHYGYTF; j_call: TRBJ1-2; v_call: TRBV11-3; cdr3_length: 15; clone_size: -; d_call: -
cdr3_nt: TGTGCCAGCAGCTACAGGGACAATCAGCCCCAGCATTTT; cdr3_aa: CASSYRDNQPQHF; j_call: TRBJ1-5; v_call: TRBV5-5; cdr3_length: 13; clone_size: -; d_call: -
cdr3_nt: TGTGCCAGCAGTGAACCGACTAGCGGGGCTAAAAACATTCAGTACTTC; cdr3_aa: CASSEPTSGAKNIQYF; j_call: TRBJ2-4; v_call: TRBV28; cdr3_length: 16; clone_size: -; d_call: TRBD2
cdr3_nt: TGTGCCAGCAGCCCTGGACAGACAAATTCACCCCTCCACTTT; cdr3_aa: CASSPGQTNSPLHF; j_call: TRBJ1-6; v_call: TRBV7-8; cdr3_length: 14; clone_size: once; d_call: -
cdr3_nt: TGTGCCAGCTCACCCTACACCGGGTTAGCGAACTACAATGAGCAGTTCTTC; cdr3_aa: CASSPYTGLANYNEQFF; j_call: TRBJ2-1; v_call: TRBV18; cdr3_length: 17; clone_size: -; d_call: -
cdr3_nt: TGCGCCAGCAGCCAAGCACTGTATGGCTACACCTTC; cdr3_aa: CASSQALYGYTF; j_call: TRBJ1-2; v_call: TRBV4-1; cdr3_length: 12; clone_size: -; d_call: -
cdr3_nt: TGTGCCAGCAGCTTGAGGCAGGGGGAGCCCCAGCATTTT; cdr3_aa: CASSLRQGEPQHF; j_call: TRBJ1-5; v_call: TRBV5-1; cdr3_length: 13; clone_size: -; d_call: TRBD1
cdr3_nt: TGTGCCAGCAGCTTAACGGGCCTAGCGGGAGTCATAAATGAGCAGTTCTTC; cdr3_aa: CASSLTGLAGVINEQFF; j_call: TRBJ2-1; v_call: TRBV7-3; cdr3_length: 17; clone_size: -; d_call: TRBD2
cdr3_nt: TGTGCCAGCAGCGGTCTACAGGGGAACACTGAAGCTTTCTTT; cdr3_aa: CASSGLQGNTEAFF; j_call: TRBJ1-1; v_call: TRBV9; cdr3_length: 14; clone_size: -; d_call: -
cdr3_nt: TGTGCCAGCAGTTTTGACAGGGGACCAGATACGCAGTATTTT; cdr3_aa: CASSFDRGPDTQYF; j_call: TRBJ2-3; v_call: TRBV28; cdr3_length: 14; clone_size: -; d_call: TRBD1
cdr3_nt: TGTGCCAGCAGTGACACCGTGGGGGCAGAGACAGATACGCAGTATTTT; cdr3_aa: CASSDTVGAETDTQYF; j_call: TRBJ2-3; v_call: TRBV6-4; cdr3_length: 16; clone_size: -; d_call: -
cdr3_nt: TGTGCCTGGCAGGGGGCGGATGAAAAACTGTTTTTT; cdr3_aa: CAWQGADEKLFF; j_call: TRBJ1-4; v_call: TRBV30; cdr3_length: 12; clone_size: -; d_call: TRBD1
cdr3_nt: TGTGCCAGCAGCTTGGGCACGAACACTGAAGCTTTCTTT; cdr3_aa: CASSLGTNTEAFF; j_call: TRBJ1-1; v_call: TRBV7-2; cdr3_length: 13; clone_size: -; d_call: -
cdr3_nt: TGTGCCAGCACCAACAATTACAGGGATGAAGCTTTCTTT; cdr3_aa: CASTNNYRDEAFF; j_call: TRBJ1-1; v_call: TRBV6-5; cdr3_length: 13; clone_size: -; d_call: -
cdr3_nt: TGTGCCAGCAGCTCCGGACTAGCGGTAAACTCGGGCACAGATACGCAGTATTTT; cdr3_aa: CASSSGLAVNSGTDTQYF; j_call: TRBJ2-3; v_call: TRBV5-1; cdr3_length: 18; clone_size: -; d_call: TRBD2
cdr3_nt: TGTGCCAGCAGCCGCGACAGTCGGGTTGGCAATCAGCCCCAGCATTTT; cdr3_aa: CASSRDSRVGNQPQHF; j_call: TRBJ1-5; v_call: TRBV28; cdr3_length: 16; clone_size: -; d_call: -
cdr3_nt: TGTGCCAGCAGCCACAACAGGGGGCAGGCCCAGTACTTC; cdr3_aa: CASSHNRGQAQYF; j_call: TRBJ2-5; v_call: TRBV12-3/TRBV12-4; cdr3_length: 13; clone_size: -; d_call: TRBD1
cdr3_nt: TGTGCCAGCTCACCACCGGGGGGACGGATCAATGAGCAGTTCTTC; cdr3_aa: CASSPPGGRINEQFF; j_call: TRBJ2-1; v_call: TRBV18; cdr3_length: 15; clone_size: -; d_call: -
cdr3_nt: TGTGCCAGCAGCTTAGAACAGTTATCGTCCAATGAGCAGTTCTTC; cdr3_aa: CASSLEQLSSNEQFF; j_call: TRBJ2-1; v_call: TRBV11-3; cdr3_length: 15; clone_size: -; d_call: -
cdr3_nt: TGTGCCAGTCACTCGACAGCCAGCTATGGCTACACCTTC; cdr3_aa: CASHSTASYGYTF; j_call: TRBJ1-2; v_call: TRBV27; cdr3_length: 13; clone_size: -; d_call: -
cdr3_nt: TGTGCCCAAAGACAGTCACTGAACACTGAAGCTTTCTTT; cdr3_aa: CAQRQSLNTEAFF; j_call: TRBJ1-1; v_call: TRBV30; cdr3_length: 13; clone_size: -; d_call: -
cdr3_nt: TGTGCCAGCAGCTCAACAGGGGGCCTGGAAGGCTACACCTTC; cdr3_aa: CASSSTGGLEGYTF; j_call: TRBJ1-2; v_call: TRBV7-2; cdr3_length: 14; clone_size: -; d_call: TRBD1
cdr3_nt: TGTGCCAGCAGCCTTAAGGGGCCAGATACGCAGTATTTT; cdr3_aa: CASSLKGPDTQYF; j_call: TRBJ2-3; v_call: TRBV12-3/TRBV12-4; cdr3_length: 13; clone_size: -; d_call: -
cdr3_nt: TGTGCCAGTAGTATGACAGGTCTCTCCTATAATTCACCCCTCCACTTT; cdr3_aa: CASSMTGLSYNSPLHF; j_call: TRBJ1-6; v_call: TRBV19; cdr3_length: 16; clone_size: -; d_call: -
cdr3_nt: TGTGCCAGCAGTTTTGACAGGGCCCCCTATGGCTACACCTTC; cdr3_aa: CASSFDRAPYGYTF; j_call: TRBJ1-2; v_call: TRBV27; cdr3_length: 14; clone_size: once; d_call: TRBD1
cdr3_nt: TGTGCCAGCAGTTTTCTAAATTCACCCCTCCACTTT; cdr3_aa: CASSFLNSPLHF; j_call: TRBJ1-6; v_call: TRBV27; cdr3_length: 12; clone_size: -; d_call: -
cdr3_nt: TGTGCCAGCATCCAGGGTCCTGGTCAGCCCCAGCATTTT; cdr3_aa: CASIQGPGQPQHF; j_call: TRBJ1-5; v_call: TRBV12-3/TRBV12-4; cdr3_length: 13; clone_size: -; d_call: -
cdr3_nt: TGTGCCAGCAGGCGGACAGGGGAAACTGAAGCTTTCTTT; cdr3_aa: CASRRTGETEAFF; j_call: TRBJ1-1; v_call: TRBV6-5; cdr3_length: 13; clone_size: -; d_call: TRBD1
cdr3_nt: TGCGCCAGCAGCCCCCCGGAGAGCACCTACGAGCAGTACTTC; cdr3_aa: CASSPPESTYEQYF; j_call: TRBJ2-7; v_call: TRBV5-1; cdr3_length: 14; clone_size: -; d_call: -
cdr3_nt: TGTGCCAGCAGTGAATCATCGTGGGCTAGCGGAATATACAATGAGCAGTTCTTC; cdr3_aa: CASSESSWASGIYNEQFF; j_call: TRBJ2-1; v_call: TRBV25-1; cdr3_length: 18; clone_size: few; d_call: TRBD2
cdr3_nt: TGTGCCAGCAGTTACTCTGGGACAGGGGGAGGGGATGGCTACACCTTC; cdr3_aa: CASSYSGTGGGDGYTF; j_call: TRBJ1-2; v_call: TRBV6-5; cdr3_length: 16; clone_size: few; d_call: TRBD1
cdr3_nt: TGCGCCAGCAGCTTTAATGGGGGGGCCACAGAGACCCAGTACTTC; cdr3_aa: CASSFNGGATETQYF; j_call: TRBJ2-5; v_call: TRBV5-1; cdr3_length: 15; clone_size: -; d_call: -
cdr3_nt: TGTGCCAGCTCAGGGGGCTTCTATGGCTACACCTTC; cdr3_aa: CASSGGFYGYTF; j_call: TRBJ1-2; v_call: TRBV18; cdr3_length: 12; clone_size: -; d_call: -
cdr3_nt: TGTGCCAGCAGCTCACTCGGGACAGGGGCCCACGAGCAGTACTTC; cdr3_aa: CASSSLGTGAHEQYF; j_call: TRBJ2-7; v_call: TRBV7-2; cdr3_length: 15; clone_size: -; d_call: TRBD1
cdr3_nt: TGTGCCACCTCGAGCTTAGATGGCGGGGAGCTGTTTTTT; cdr3_aa: CATSSLDGGELFF; j_call: TRBJ2-2; v_call: TRBV6-5; cdr3_length: 13; clone_size: -; d_call: -